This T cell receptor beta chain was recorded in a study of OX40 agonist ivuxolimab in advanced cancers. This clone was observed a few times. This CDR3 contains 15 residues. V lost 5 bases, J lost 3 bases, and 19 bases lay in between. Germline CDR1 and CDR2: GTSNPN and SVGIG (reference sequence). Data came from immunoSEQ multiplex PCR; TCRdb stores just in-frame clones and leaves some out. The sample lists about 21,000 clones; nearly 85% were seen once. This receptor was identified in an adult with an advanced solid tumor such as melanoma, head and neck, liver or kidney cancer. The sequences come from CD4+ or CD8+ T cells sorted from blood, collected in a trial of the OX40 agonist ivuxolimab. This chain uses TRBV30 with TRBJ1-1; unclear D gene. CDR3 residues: CAWLGNRLVDTEAFF. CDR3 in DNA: TGTGCCTGGCTGGGGAATCGACTGGTGGACACTGAAGCTTTCTTT.